This note documents a single T cell receptor beta chain sequence. Antigen: not known. The data were obtained in a study of identical twins. The junction had 6 bases not matched to a gene; V was cut back by 5 bases and J by 9 bases. This CDR3 is built from 13 residues. CDR1 is SEHNR and CDR2 is FQNEAQ in the germline V gene (reference sequence). Study findings and constraints: Twins showed weaker excess sharing in their beta out-of-frame sequences. Clonotypes of the beta chain that were abundant in cord blood carried fewer insertions (memory repertoires showed none).

A universal primer site was created by template switching, with the cDNA bearing unique molecular identifiers. MiXCR, run by TCRdb on the 5' RACE reads, gives a single entry per CDR3 protein. The data contain 450,000 to 650,000 distinct CDR3 sequences, 13% to 15% of them singletons. Only healthy Caucasians were enrolled as donors. The same specimen was also included in a second study, on yellow fever vaccine responses in identical twins.

The chain carries TRBV7-9 and TRBJ2-1; 8 positions agree with TRBD1. The sample taken for sequencing was CD4+ T cells sorted from blood. This TCR derives from a woman younger than 30 in good health. CDR3 residues: CASSRTGFLEQFF. The DNA for the CDR3 is TGTGCCAGCAGCCGGACAGGGTTTCTTGAGCAGTTCTTC.